The clone carrying this TCR beta chain showed up just a few times. Its antigen is unidentified. This sample was included in a study of type 1 regulatory T cells. Turning to the study itself: An in vitro protocol generated T-allo10, a Tr1-enriched, alloantigen-specific CD4 T cell product. Study results and caveats: Compared with non-Tr1 cells, Tr1 cells showed a narrower TCR repertoire.

TCRdb independently ran MiXCR on the reads; one entry per CDR3 protein. The table shows about 59,000 distinct CDR3 sequences, with 62% occurring only once. Germline CDR1 ENHRY, CDR2 SYGVKD. V was pared by 6 bases and J by 3 bases, with 17 bases between. This CDR3 spans 15 amino acids. The sample comprised cultured non-Tr1 T cells, either the whole culture or a sorted T cell fraction (not recorded which). The receptor's source is a human donor in good health. The chain links TRBV10-3 to TRBJ1-2; possibly TRBD1 for D (5 bases). CDR3 coding DNA: TGTGCCATCAGGGAGGGGCAGGAAAAGGACTATGGCTACACCTTC. Translation: CAIREGQEKDYGYTF.